A single count supports the clone carrying this T cell receptor beta chain. This CDR3 contains 16 residues. V lost 6 bases, J lost 4 bases, and 13 bases stayed unmatched. Germline values: CDR1 SQVTM, CDR2 ANQGSEA. As handled by the study authors: Estimation of nucleated cell counts was performed using reference gene primer amplification. The protocol was immunoSEQ multiplex PCR, while the TCRdb copy is restricted to in-frame clones and leaves out a portion. The DNA was the basis for D and trimming; V, J and clone size are from that table. The table includes some 490,000 clones, roughly nine tenths detected once. Living in about two dozen US areas, the participants were between roughly 18 and 90 years of age. Either two negative PCRs, clearance, or symptom resolution qualified Cohort 3 donors as recovered. This record comes from a study of blood T cell repertoires in COVID-19. Overall study context: From T cells, B-cell-depleted T cells, or PBMCs came the material, which was cDNA or gDNA.

The V gene is TRBV29-1, the J gene TRBJ1-5, with 9 positions matching TRBD1. The source of this sequence is a woman aged 60-75 years who had recovered from COVID-19. The sequenced material came from PBMCs or T cells enriched from blood (not recorded which). The CDR3 spells CSVTLGGTGRNQPQHF. CDR3 bases: TGCAGCGTCACGTTAGGGGGGACAGGGAGGAATCAGCCCCAGCATTTT.